This record covers a single T cell receptor (beta chain). In this sample, this clone turned up a few times. Its binding antigen is unknown. No base quality information exists; no much larger clone differs at one position. The High Capacity cDNA Reverse Transcription Kit was used to reverse transcribe all of the isolated RNA, meaning that expressed TCRB transcripts were what got sequenced. Deep immunoSEQ sequencing was applied to naive, central memory and regulatory T cell samples, giving an average of roughly 3.3 million total reads per sample. After sorted cells were lysed in RLT buffer, RNA was extracted with DNase-treated RNeasy Micro or Mini kits, with the choice depending on cell number. Each cell subset was processed separately to prevent cross-contamination, with patient and healthy donor samples processed together. TCRB sequences were amplified from cDNA with the immunoSEQ multiplex PCR, producing 87-bp fragments spanning the CDR3 region. Sequencing of the amplicons was done on the Illumina HiSeq platform. The study's own analysis went as follows. Synthetic template baselines were used to correct PCR bias computationally, reads within Hamming distance 2 were collapsed, and singletons that could not be merged were discarded. Reads were aligned against IMGT so that V, D and J genes, CDR3 length and insertions or deletions at six rearrangement sites could be assigned. Within each subset, clonotype counts were normalized to sorted cell number, after which true diversity and Gini coefficients were computed with the tcR R package. The overlap coefficient, calculated on TCRB nucleotide sequences, was used to measure repertoire sharing. The source is immuneACCESS, and TCRdb retained only in-frame sequences with V and J called. Part of the clones is not carried over; for the studies checked, unresolved V genes explain less than half of this, and the remainder is unexplained. The V and J calls and the clone size are those of that table, but D and trimming were determined from the DNA. The sample data list around 280,000 clones, and approximately 8.1% of these were observed just once. The ten largest make up 1% of the sample.

Each donor gave one peripheral blood draw, around 0.12 L on average, collected into heparinised tubes. Using a panel that included CD45RO, CCR7, CD25, CD127, CD95 and CD27, naive, central memory, regulatory and stem cell-like memory CD4+ T cells were sorted on a BD FACSAria II. All sorted populations exceeded 95% purity. PBMCs were isolated immediately by Lymphoprep density gradient centrifugation and stained directly without culture. Samples were stained and sorted in pairs, with one healthy donor and one patient per experiment, so that batch effects were minimized. Spanning cysteine to phenylalanine, the CDR3 consists of 19 amino acids. Here the CDR3 DNA is all that survives: 57 bases in frame from base 1. CDR1 is given as SGDLS and CDR2 as YYNGEE, both from the germline V gene. Compared with germline, V lacks 2 bases and J lacks 1 base; bases without a gene match: 10. This specimen belongs to a study of beta chain features in type 1 diabetes (dated by TCRdb to the late 2010s). Study-wide context: Mean age, gender distribution, total cell number and subset yield were not different between patients and healthy donors. A total of 100 million to 110 million sorted cells were examined across all samples, and a strong correlation was observed between cell number per subset and RNA yield. In the study, TCRB repertoires of sorted circulating CD4+ T cell subsets from recently diagnosed type 1 diabetes patients were compared with those of matched healthy donors. Regulatory and stem cell-like memory subsets were isolated from only 8 patients and roughly eight healthy donors, whereas naive and central memory subsets came from all 28 donors. What the authors observed across the whole study: The naive, central memory and regulatory TCRB repertoires appeared to resemble one another more closely among patients than among healthy donors. Only small numbers of individuals were included in the HLA sub-analyses, which left unresolved whether HLA type had any influence on TCRB rearrangement. Patients with type 1 diabetes made fewer insertions and deleted more nucleotides at VDJ recombination sites, implying thymic rearrangement abnormalities. Type 1 diabetes patients showed a moderate but significant shortening of TCRB CDR3 length in all four CD4+ subsets. PCR might favor shorter templates, but patient and control samples were amplified and corrected together, so any skew would affect both groups equally. Because cDNA was sequenced instead of genomic DNA, activated cells with high expression could be over-represented, although the groups did not differ in activation or CD3 levels.

The sequence came from a woman between 18 and 29 years old in good health. The chain is made from TRBV9 and TRBJ2-3, with TRBD2 matching 13 junction bases. The source material was central memory CD4+ T cells from blood. The CDR3 sequence is CASSVRLAGGSLGTDTQYF. The sequenced DNA is TGTGCCAGCAGCGTGCGACTAGCGGGGGGCTCCTTGGGCACAGATACGCAGTATTTT.